This TCR beta chain came from a study of T cell responses to AZD1222 COVID-19 vaccine. Pooling of second doses given at about 4 or about 12 weeks was done. Measured with immunoSEQ multiplex PCR; TCRdb has only the in-frame clones, and not every one. The table records roughly 100,000 clones, roughly 87% of them present only once. This CDR3 comprises 15 residues. The V segment lost 5 bases and the J segment 2 bases; nucleotides outside the gene matches: 5. CDR1 SGHRS and CDR2 YFSETQ come from the germline V gene. The rearrangement joins TRBV5-1 to TRBJ2-2; TRBD1 aligns across 8 bases. This clonotype was obtained from an adult who received the AZD1222 COVID-19 vaccine. Source: peripheral blood, taken 28 days after the second AZD1222 dose. CDR3: CASRDRAINTGELFF. CDR3 sequence (DNA): TGCGCCAGCAGGGACAGGGCGATCAACACCGGGGAGCTGTTTTTT.